Presented here are 28 T cell receptor beta chains from one specimen sequenced in a study of blood T cells in healthy people across ages. Together with a sample-barcoded 5' primer, a J-beta primer mix was included in a second PCR lasting about 7 to 11 cycles. TCRdb ran MiXCR on the 5' RACE reads and lists one entry per CDR3 protein. The sample consists of hundreds of thousands of distinct CDR3 sequences, about 30% of them appearing once. Material: blood. The receptors derive from a woman older than 75 in good health.

In this sample, this clonotype turned up many times. The V and J genes are TRBV6-2 or TRBV6-3 and TRBJ2-5; D might be TRBD2 (5 bases). The CDR3 has 16 residues. V was cut by 7 bases and J by 0 bases, with 18 bases left in between. Germline CDR1 MNHEY, CDR2 SVGEGT. The chain's CDR3 is CASTPGSELYQETQYF. CDR3 coding DNA: TGTGCCAGCACCCCGGGGAGCGAGTTGTACCAAGAGACCCAGTACTTC.

The V and J genes are TRBV5-4 and TRBJ2-7; no definite D call. The germline gives CDR1 SGHNT, CDR2 YYREEE (reference sequence). V gave up 3 bases and J gave up 1 base, with 14 bases separating them. CDR3 length equals 15 residues. CDR3 nucleotide sequence: TGTGCCAGCAGCTCGAGTCAAAACGTGTCCTACGAGCAGTACTTC. It yields the protein CASSSSQNVSYEQYF.

Notes on this clonotype: This may arise from a read error, as a much more abundant clone is one base away. V gene TRBV24-1 combines with J gene TRBJ2-3, with unresolved D. The CDR3 extends over 14 amino acids. Looked up from germline, CDR1 is KGHDR and CDR2 is SFDVKD. V lost 6 bases, J lost 1 base, and 10 bases lay in between. CDR3: CATSNHTRTDTQYF. CDR3 in DNA: TGTGCCACCAGTAACCACACACGCACAGATACGCAGTATTTT.

The CDR3 here is CASSPPKNYGYTF. CDR3 sequence (DNA): TGTGCCAGCAGCCCCCCCAAGAACTATGGCTACACCTTC. J is TRBJ1-2 and V is TRBV7-9; D uncertain. V gave up 5 bases and J gave up 2 bases, with 9 bases separating them. The CDR3 is made up of 13 amino acids. In germline, CDR1 is SEHNR, CDR2 FQNEAQ (reference sequence).

This clonotype was counted ten times or more. The CDR3 here is CASSLPLPNYGYTF. The DNA of the CDR3 is TGTGCCAGCAGTTTACCCCTCCCTAACTATGGCTACACCTTC. This chain joins TRBV28 and TRBJ1-2; D unresolved. From germline, CDR1 is MDHEN and CDR2 SYDVKM. The V gene lost 2 bases and the J gene lost 0 bases, with 7 bases spanning the gap. The CDR3 has 14 amino acids.

This clonotype showed up many times. The rearrangement uses TRBV4-2 and TRBJ1-6, with a possible D match to TRBD1 (6 bases). Trimming removed 1 base from V and 1 base from J, with 11 bases in between. The CDR3 covers 17 residues. Germline CDR1 reads LGHNA; CDR2 reads YNFKEQ. CDR3 bases: TGTGCCAGCAGCCAAGGGTACAGGGTTTCCTATAATTCACCCCTCCACTTT. Amino acids: CASSQGYRVSYNSPLHF.

This clonotype has at least ten counts. V is TRBV20-1 and J is TRBJ1-2; 10 bases align to TRBD1. The CDR3 sequence is 13 residues long. V lost 3 bases to trimming and J lost 7 bases; unmatched junction nucleotides: 5. Germline loops: CDR1 DFQATT, CDR2 SNEGSKA (reference sequence). In DNA, the CDR3 is TGCAGTGCTAGGGCACGGGACAGGGGTGGCTACACCTTC. Residues: CSARARDRGGYTF.

There are many counts of this clonotype. The rearrangement uses TRBV2 and TRBJ1-2; D is possibly TRBD1 (5 bases). V lost 2 bases to trimming and J lost 4 bases, with 14 bases between them. Germline lookup yields CDR1 SNHLY and CDR2 FYNNEI. The CDR3 has 15 amino acids. The CDR3 DNA sequence: TGTGCCAGCAGTGAATCAAGGGGAGGTACCTATGGCTACACCTTC. It encodes CASSESRGGTYGYTF.

This clonotype was counted ten times or more. The rearrangement uses TRBV6-2 or TRBV6-3 and TRBJ2-1; D is perhaps TRBD1 or TRBD2 (5 bases each). This CDR3 comprises 12 residues. Trimming cost V 3 bases and J 9 bases, with 9 bases left between them. Germline lookup yields CDR1 MNHEY and CDR2 SVGEGT. This chain's CDR3 is CASSYRGPEQFF. The CDR3 bases are TGTGCCAGCAGTTATCGGGGACCTGAGCAGTTCTTC.

This clonotype has at least ten counts. V usage is TRBV29-1 and J usage is TRBJ2-7, with 7 bases fitting TRBD2. Looked up from germline, CDR1 is SQVTM and CDR2 is ANQGSEA. Trimming cost V 6 bases and J 6 bases; bases outside gene matches: 11. The CDR3 has 13 residues. Here the CDR3 reads CSVTFREAREQYF. The CDR3 nucleotides are TGCAGCGTGACGTTCCGGGAGGCCCGCGAGCAGTACTTC.

The chain recombines TRBV5-6 with TRBJ1-1; 9 bases are a match to TRBD1. Germline V gene lookup returns CDR1 SGHDT and CDR2 YYEEEE. The CDR3 covers 15 residues. Unmatched junction bases numbered 6, after V lost 1 base and J lost 5 bases. The CDR3 spells CASSLRTGAGTEAFF. In DNA form, the CDR3 reads TGTGCCAGCAGCTTGAGGACAGGGGCGGGGACTGAAGCTTTCTTT. Filled out from reference TRBV5-6 and TRBJ1-1, the complete variable domain reads DAGVTQSPTHLIKTRGQQVTLRCSPKSGHDTVSWYQQALGQGPQFIFQYYEEEERQRGNFPDRFSGHQFPNYSSELNVNALLLGDSALYLCASSLRTGAGTEAFFGQGTRLTVV.

The J gene is TRBJ1-2, the V gene TRBV20-1; D remains ambiguous. Germline V gives CDR1 DFQATT, CDR2 SNEGSKA (reference sequence). The CDR3 length is 13 residues. Trimming shortened V by 3 bases and J by 5 bases, and 13 bases separated the two germline ends. CDR3 region: CSASRQDLYGYTF. DNA for the CDR3: TGCAGTGCTAGTCGGCAGGACCTATATGGCTACACCTTC.

The table lists this clonotype with a few counts. J is TRBJ2-7 and V is TRBV20-1, with 9 bases identical to TRBD1. Germline V CDR1 and CDR2: DFQATT, SNEGSKA (reference sequence). V lost 5 bases, J lost 7 bases, and 12 bases stayed unmatched. The CDR3 covers 14 residues. The CDR3 nucleotides read TGCAGTGCTGAATGGGACAGGGTTTACAATGAGCAGTACTTC. It encodes CSAEWDRVYNEQYF.

The rearrangement uses TRBV24-1 and TRBJ2-5; D possibly corresponds to TRBD1 (6 bases). V lost 7 bases to trimming and J lost 4 bases, with 12 bases between them. Germline V lookup: CDR1 KGHDR, CDR2 SFDVKD. The CDR3 totals 13 residues. The CDR3 DNA follows: TGTGCCACCAGCGCCACAGGGAGAGAGACCCAGTACTTC. As protein: CATSATGRETQYF.

This clonotype has ten or more counts. This chain connects TRBV12-3 or TRBV12-4 to TRBJ1-4, with 7 bases aligning to TRBD1. Trimming took 6 bases from V and 3 from J; bases not matched to a gene: 7. This CDR3 has 15 amino acids. The chain's CDR3 is CASRGTGQPNEKLFF. The CDR3 DNA sequence: TGTGCCAGCAGAGGGACGGGACAGCCTAATGAAAAACTGTTTTTT.

Details on this clonotype: This may be a read error, as it is one base from a much larger clone. The chain combines TRBV7-2 with TRBJ1-4; possibly TRBD1 for D (6 bases). V was clipped by 5 bases and J by 2 bases, with 15 bases between them. CDR1 is SGHTA, CDR2 FQGNSA, per germline. The CDR3 runs to 16 residues. The CDR3 coding sequence is TGTGCCAGCAGCCTCGGACAGAGACGGACTAATGAAAAACTGTTTTTT. The encoded protein is CASSLGQRRTNEKLFF.

This clonotype was seen ten or more times. V usage is TRBV20-1 and J usage is TRBJ2-3; 7 bases fit TRBD2. Per germline, CDR1 DFQATT and CDR2 SNEGSKA (reference sequence). The V gene end was trimmed by 2 bases and the J gene end by 2 bases; junction bases not matched to a gene: 7. The length of the CDR3 is 15 residues. In nucleotides, the CDR3 is TGCAGTGCTAGAAGGCGGGACTACAACACAGATACGCAGTATTTT. Its translation is CSARRRDYNTDTQYF.

The gene calls are TRBV6-6 and TRBJ1-1; unclear D gene. Germline V gives CDR1 MNHNY, CDR2 SVGAGI (reference sequence). Trimming stripped 2 bases from V and 11 bases from J, with 15 bases between. This CDR3 comprises 13 residues. DNA of the CDR3: TGTGCCAGCAGTTACGTGGCAAACGTGGGGGCTTTCTTT. Translation: CASSYVANVGAFF.

The chain employs TRBV9 and TRBJ2-3; 8 nucleotides match TRBD2. V was pared by 0 bases and J by 5 bases, with 5 bases of the junction left unmatched. CDR1 is SGDLS, CDR2 YYNGEE, per germline. This CDR3 comprises 15 residues. The CDR3 loop reads CASSVDRGGQDTQYF. CDR3 in DNA: TGTGCCAGCAGCGTAGATCGGGGGGGCCAAGATACGCAGTATTTT.

A word on this clonotype: A read error may explain this, as a much larger clone is one base away. CDR3 DNA sequence: TGCAGCGCTCGGCCGGACTCTATACACAATGAGCAGTTCTTC. Its protein is CSARPDSIHNEQFF. J is TRBJ2-1 and V is TRBV20-1; the D gene is possibly TRBD2 (5 bases). The germline V gene has CDR1 DFQATT and CDR2 SNEGSKA (reference sequence). The CDR3 runs 14 residues.

This clonotype was detected only a few times. The V and J genes are TRBV6-2 or TRBV6-3 and TRBJ1-1, with D uncertain. The ends were cut back, 7 bases at V and 1 base at J, with 19 bases in the middle. Germline V gives CDR1 MNHEY, CDR2 SVGEGT. CDR3 length: 16 residues. The CDR3, as DNA: TGTGCCAGCAACGAACCACTCCTCGCGGGGAACACTGAAGCTTTCTTT. It encodes CASNEPLLAGNTEAFF.

Regarding this clonotype: A read error may be the cause here, since a much bigger clone is one base away. The chain has TRBV5-4 and TRBJ2-3; D may correspond to TRBD1 or TRBD2 (6 bases each). Looked up from germline, CDR1 is SGHNT and CDR2 is YYREEE (reference sequence). The CDR3 has 18 amino acids. The CDR3 spells CASSLDGGRPLSTDTRYF. CDR3 in DNA: TGTGCCAGCAGCTTGGACGGGGGCCGTCCCCTAAGCACAGATACGCGGTATTTT.

The gene calls are TRBV27 and TRBJ2-3; TRBD1 agrees at 7 bases. Germline loops: CDR1 MNHEY, CDR2 SMNVEV (reference sequence). The J segment lost 2 bases and the V segment lost 8 bases, leaving 7 bases of the junction unmatched. The CDR3 is 14 amino acids. The CDR3, as DNA: TGTGCCAGCTCACGGGGACAGAACACAGATACGCAGTATTTT. Translation gives CASSRGQNTDTQYF.

This clonotype was seen repeatedly, ten times or more. The chain employs TRBV27 and TRBJ2-7; tentative D call: TRBD1 (6 bases). V lost 2 bases to trimming and J lost 2 bases, with 10 bases between them. Germline V gene lookup returns CDR1 MNHEY and CDR2 SMNVEV (reference sequence). CDR3 size: 14 residues. CDR3 in amino acids: CASSLSTGPYEQYF. Here the CDR3 DNA reads TGTGCCAGCAGTTTAAGTACAGGGCCCTACGAGCAGTACTTC.

This clonotype was recorded many times. V is TRBV12-3 or TRBV12-4 and J is TRBJ2-1, with 9 bases matching TRBD2. This CDR3 spans 14 amino acids. Trimming cost V 8 bases and J 4 bases; bases outside gene matches: 6. The CDR3 is CASVLAGTYNEQFF. As DNA, the CDR3 is TGTGCCAGCGTCCTAGCGGGGACTTACAATGAGCAGTTCTTC.

This clonotype appeared once. A much larger clone is a single base away; this may be a read error. The V gene is TRBV7-9, the J gene TRBJ2-1, with 14 nucleotides matching TRBD2. Germline loops: CDR1 SEHNR, CDR2 FQNEAQ (reference sequence). CDR3 length: 16 amino acids. The CDR3 DNA is TGTGCCGGCAGCTTAGCTGGACTAGCGGGGGGCTCTGAGCAGTTCTTC. Its translation: CAGSLAGLAGGSEQFF.

Turning to this clonotype: A much larger clone sits a single nucleotide away, making a read error possible. The chain has TRBV29-1 and TRBJ1-2; D call uncertain. Germline CDR1 is SQVTM and CDR2 is ANQGSEA. The CDR3 loop spans 13 amino acids. CDR3 loop: CGVESPASYGYTF. CDR3 bases: TGCGGCGTTGAGTCGCCGGCCTCCTATGGCTACACCTTC.

The rearrangement joins TRBV5-1 to TRBJ1-2, with a possible D match to TRBD1 (6 bases). V lost 5 bases to trimming and J lost 3 bases, with 17 bases between them. The CDR3 spans 15 residues. From germline, CDR1 is SGHRS and CDR2 YFSETQ. The CDR3 region has the DNA TGCGCCAGCAGGGCGACAGGTTCCCCTTACTATGGCTACACCTTC. This gives the protein CASRATGSPYYGYTF.